This T cell receptor (beta chain) was sequenced in a study of cytomegalovirus exposure and HLA in healthy donors. The germline CDR1 and CDR2 sequences are SEHNR and FQNEAQ (reference sequence). This CDR3 has 15 amino acids. V shed 6 bases and J 4 bases; nucleotides not matched to a gene: 10. 60 Vbeta and 13 Jbeta primers were used in PCR. The repertoire was sequenced with immunoSEQ multiplex PCR; TCRdb's copy has only in-frame clones and lacks some. Here the sample spans 110,000 to 150,000 clones, more than 70% being singletons. The clonotype was recovered from a woman in her 40s in good health and CMV-seronegative. What was sequenced was PBMCs. The chain joins TRBV7-9 to TRBJ1-2, with 8 nucleotides matching TRBD1. The CDR3 nucleotides read TGTGCCAGCAGTCCGCCGGGACAGGCTTCCTATGGCTACACCTTC. Its translation: CASSPPGQASYGYTF. The full variable domain, rest sourced from reference TRBV7-9 and TRBJ1-2, is DTGVSQNPRHKITKRGQNVTFRCDPISEHNRLYWYRQTLGQGPEFLTYFQNEAQLEKSRLLSDRFSAERPKGSFSTLEIQRTEQGDSAMYLCASSPPGQASYGYTFGSGTRLTVV.